This TCR beta chain is from a study of cytomegalovirus exposure and HLA in healthy donors. At the level of the study: T cells numbering around 170 million yielded roughly 120 million unique TCR beta sequences in an earlier analysis. Study-level points and caveats: Sequencing had likely introduced a cluster of highly shared sequence variants as an artifact. HLA alleles showed associations with fewer than 20,000 TCR beta sequences in a later analysis, at a 0.05 false discovery rate. A later look showed TCR association rates differing by HLA locus, highest for DRB1 and lowest for HLA-C.

Regarding this clone: Its matching antigen is unknown.

This CDR3 has 14 amino acids. V lost 4 bases, J lost 5 bases, and 2 bases stayed unmatched. Germline V gene data show CDR1 as MGHRA and CDR2 as YSYEKL. PCR involved 60 Vbeta and 13 Jbeta primers. The repertoire was sequenced with immunoSEQ multiplex PCR; TCRdb's copy has only in-frame clones and lacks some. The table has around 140,000 clones, approximately 64% seen once. Sequenced material: PBMCs. The source of this sequence is a woman aged 40 to 49 in good health and CMV-seronegative. This chain connects TRBV4-1 to TRBJ1-6; 7 bases line up with TRBD1. Written as DNA, the CDR3 is TGCGCCAGCAGCCCGGGACAGCATAATTCACCCCTCCACTTT. This translates into CASSPGQHNSPLHF.